The T cell receptor beta chain described here comes from a study of shared clonotypes between healthy human individuals. Across the whole study: Three plates each covered CD4 naive and memory; CD8 naive two, CD8 memory one.

Findings and limits, study-wide: Sharing across a handful of donors was seen in 4% to 6.5% of naive CD4 clonotypes.

Concerning this clone: Its specificity is not known.

Profiled with immunoSEQ multiplex PCR; TCRdb holds only in-frame clones, not every one. There are about 100,000 clones in the sample; around 65% occur only once, and 24% lies in the top ten. This TCR was sampled from a woman aged 25 to 39 in good health. Specimen: memory CD8+ T cells sorted from blood. Indicated subset: CD45RO+ cells pooled with CCR7-negative TemRA cells.

CDR3 nucleotide sequence: TGTGCCAGCAGCCGGGGGAGGTCCTCTGCCGGGGAGCTGTTTTTT. Translated: CASSRGRSSAGELFF. V usage is TRBV5-4 and J usage is TRBJ2-2, with a tentative D call TRBD2 (6 bases). Germline V gene lookup returns CDR1 SGHNT and CDR2 YYREEE (reference sequence). This CDR3 region has 15 residues. V was shortened by 4 bases and J by 6 bases, with 16 bases between the two germline ends.